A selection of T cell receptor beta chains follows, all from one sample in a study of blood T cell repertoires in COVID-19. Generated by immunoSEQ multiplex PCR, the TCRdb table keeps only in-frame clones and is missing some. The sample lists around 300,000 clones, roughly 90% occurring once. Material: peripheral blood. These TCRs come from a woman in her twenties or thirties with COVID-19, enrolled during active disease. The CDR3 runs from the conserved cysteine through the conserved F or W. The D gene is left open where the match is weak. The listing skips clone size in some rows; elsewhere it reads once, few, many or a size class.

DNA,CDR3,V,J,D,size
TGCGCCAGCAGGCCCTTAGCGGGAGGGCCGGATGAGCAGTTCTTC,CASRPLAGGPDEQFF,TRBV10-2,TRBJ2-1,TRBD2,NA
TGTGCCAGCTCACCACCGAGACAGGGCTCCTACGAGCAGTACTTC,CASSPPRQGSYEQYF,TRBV18,TRBJ2-7,TRBD1,NA
TGTGCCAGCAGTGAAGGGGGCCGGGTGAACACTGAAGCTTTCTTT,CASSEGGRVNTEAFF,TRBV2,TRBJ1-1,NA,NA
TGTGCCATCAGGGAGGGAGGTGGTCAGCCCCAGCATTTT,CAIREGGGQPQHF,TRBV10-3,TRBJ1-5,NA,NA
TGTGCCATCAGTGAGTCGAGGGCAGGCTCAGACAATCAGCCCCAGCATTTT,CAISESRAGSDNQPQHF,TRBV10-3,TRBJ1-5,NA,NA
TGTGCCAGCAGTGGCTACAGGTCCTCCCGGAATAATTCACCCCTCCACTTT,CASSGYRSSRNNSPLHF,TRBV6-1,TRBJ1-6,NA,NA
TGTGCCAGCAGTTTGGAGGGAAGGTCTGGAAACACCATATATTTT,CASSLEGRSGNTIYF,TRBV6-5,TRBJ1-3,NA,once
TGTGCCAGCAGCTTTTCTACCGGGACAGAAGAGACCCAGTACTTC,CASSFSTGTEETQYF,TRBV11-2,TRBJ2-5,TRBD1,NA
TGTGCCAGCAGTTTATTGGCAGGGAACCATGCCTACGAGCAGTACTTC,CASSLLAGNHAYEQYF,TRBV27,TRBJ2-7,NA,NA
TGCGCCAGCAGCTTGGAAACAGGCCAAGAGACCCAGTACTTC,CASSLETGQETQYF,TRBV5-1,TRBJ2-5,NA,NA
TGTGCCACCAGCAGGGGCAGGGGGCGCGGCACAGATACGCAGTATTTT,CATSRGRGRGTDTQYF,TRBV15,TRBJ2-3,TRBD1,NA
TGCGCCAGCAGCCAAGCAGGGAAGGCCAATCAGCCCCAGCATTTT,CASSQAGKANQPQHF,TRBV4-1,TRBJ1-5,NA,NA
TGTGCCATCAGAGGGACGGGGGATGACACTGAAGCTTTCTTT,CAIRGTGDDTEAFF,TRBV10-3,TRBJ1-1,NA,NA
TGTGCCACTTCAGGGGGACTTCAAGAGACCCAGTACTTC,CATSGGLQETQYF,TRBV2,TRBJ2-5,NA,NA
TGCGCCAGCAGCTTGGCCAGCGTCGGAACAGATACGCAGTATTTT,CASSLASVGTDTQYF,TRBV5-1,TRBJ2-3,NA,NA
TGTGCCAGCAGCCAAGATGCGACAGCCGATGAAAAACTGTTTTTT,CASSQDATADEKLFF,TRBV3-1/TRBV3-2,TRBJ1-4,NA,NA
TGCGCCAGCAGCCGTGGGACAGGGGGCTTGAACACTGAAGCTTTCTTT,CASSRGTGGLNTEAFF,TRBV5-1,TRBJ1-1,TRBD1,NA
TGTGCCATCAGTGCGCGGGACAGGGGTGGCGGCACTGAAGCTTTCTTT,CAISARDRGGGTEAFF,TRBV10-3,TRBJ1-1,TRBD1,NA
TGTGCCAGCAGTGAAGCGATAGGCGGGGCCCAGTACTTC,CASSEAIGGAQYF,TRBV2,TRBJ2-5,NA,NA
TGTGCCAGCAGCTTGACCCGGGGGGATTCACCCCTCCACTTT,CASSLTRGDSPLHF,TRBV27,TRBJ1-6,NA,once
TGTGCCAGCAGCTCGCATGGGACAGCGAACACTGAAGCTTTCTTT,CASSSHGTANTEAFF,TRBV7-2,TRBJ1-1,TRBD1,NA
TGTGCCAGCTCACCGGCGGGAAGGAGCGAGCAGTACTTC,CASSPAGRSEQYF,TRBV18,TRBJ2-7,NA,few
TGTGCCAGCAGCCAAGTTGGGGGCCCTCCTCAGCCCCAGCATTTT,CASSQVGGPPQPQHF,TRBV3-1/TRBV3-2,TRBJ1-5,NA,NA
TGTGCCAGCAGCTTAGTGGAGAACTATGGCTACACCTTC,CASSLVENYGYTF,TRBV7-9,TRBJ1-2,NA,NA
TGTGCCAGCAGCTTAGGCGAAAGGCGGCGGAGCACAGATACGCAGTATTTT,CASSLGERRRSTDTQYF,TRBV7-6,TRBJ2-3,NA,NA
TGTGCCAGCAGCCTTGTCGACAGGGGGAACTATGGCTACACCTTC,CASSLVDRGNYGYTF,TRBV2,TRBJ1-2,TRBD1,NA
TGTGCCATCAGTGAGTCCTCCGGACAGGTGTACGAGCAGTACTTC,CAISESSGQVYEQYF,TRBV10-3,TRBJ2-7,TRBD1,NA
TGTGCCTGGAGTGTAGGGGCCGCAGAGACCCAGTACTTC,CAWSVGAAETQYF,TRBV30,TRBJ2-5,NA,NA
TGCAGCGTTGAAACAGGAGGGTATGGCTACACCTTC,CSVETGGYGYTF,TRBV29-1,TRBJ1-2,NA,once
TGTGCCAGCAGCCCCCAGGGATGGGGCATTAACACTGAAGCTTTCTTT,CASSPQGWGINTEAFF,TRBV7-9,TRBJ1-1,NA,NA
TGTGCCATCAGTACCCGGGACAGCATCGCCGGCGGGGAGCTGTTTTTT,CAISTRDSIAGGELFF,TRBV10-3,TRBJ2-2,TRBD1,NA
TGTGCCAGCAGCTTCTCCCGGGACAGGGGGGAAAATGAGCAGTTCTTC,CASSFSRDRGENEQFF,TRBV7-6,TRBJ2-1,TRBD1,NA
TGTGCCAGCAGCCCGACTAGCGGGATGGGCTTAGTCTACAATGAGCAGTTCTTC,CASSPTSGMGLVYNEQFF,TRBV11-3,TRBJ2-1,TRBD2,NA
TGTGCCAGCAGTTACGGCAGGGCTGGAAACACCATATATTTT,CASSYGRAGNTIYF,TRBV6-5,TRBJ1-3,NA,once
TGTGCCAGCAGCTACCGGAGTTTACAAGAGACCCAGTACTTC,CASSYRSLQETQYF,TRBV6-6,TRBJ2-5,NA,NA
TGTGCCAGCTCATTCAATACAGGGGGAACTGAAGCTTTCTTT,CASSFNTGGTEAFF,TRBV27,TRBJ1-1,TRBD1,NA
TGTGCCAGCAGCAAAGGGGGACAGGGGAGTGGGGCCAACGTCCTGACTTTC,CASSKGGQGSGANVLTF,TRBV7-3,TRBJ2-6,TRBD1,NA
TGCAGTGCTAGAGCCGGTTACGAGCAGTACTTC,CSARAGYEQYF,TRBV20-1,TRBJ2-7,NA,few
TGTGCCAGCAGCCGGACAGGCGCCTCCTACAATGAGCAGTTCTTC,CASSRTGASYNEQFF,TRBV7-3,TRBJ2-1,TRBD1,few
TGCGCCAGCAGTGAGCGCGGAGGGTACGAGCAGTACTTC,CASSERGGYEQYF,TRBV10-1,TRBJ2-7,NA,NA
TGCGCCAGCAGCGGTCAGGGGGCGCAGCAAGAGACCCAGTACTTC,CASSGQGAQQETQYF,TRBV5-1,TRBJ2-5,TRBD1,NA
TGCGCCAGCAGCCCCAGACAGGGGGGCACCGGGGAGCTGTTTTTT,CASSPRQGGTGELFF,TRBV5-1,TRBJ2-2,TRBD1,NA
TGTGCCAGCAGTTTGGGGGCCAGCGGTACTTTTTTGAGTATAATTGAGCAGTACTTC,CASSLGASGTFLSIIEQYF,TRBV28,TRBJ2-7,NA,NA
TGTGCCAGCAGCTTATTGCTAACAGATACGCAGTATTTT,CASSLLLTDTQYF,TRBV11-2,TRBJ2-3,NA,NA
TGCGCCAGCAGCTTGGGAGAGGCAGATACGCAGTATTTT,CASSLGEADTQYF,TRBV5-1,TRBJ2-3,NA,NA
TGTGCCAGCAGCCAAGACCGGACAGGGGGCCATGGCTACACCTTC,CASSQDRTGGHGYTF,TRBV3-1/TRBV3-2,TRBJ1-2,TRBD1,NA
TGTGCCAGCAGTTTGGGGGGGACTACCGCCTACAATGAGCAGTTCTTC,CASSLGGTTAYNEQFF,TRBV28,TRBJ2-1,TRBD2,NA
TGTGCCAGCAGTGTGGACCCGGGGGAGCAGTACTTC,CASSVDPGEQYF,TRBV6-6,TRBJ2-7,NA,NA
TGTGCCAGCAGAGGCGGGGGACTCTCCTACAATGAGCAGTTCTTC,CASRGGGLSYNEQFF,TRBV3-1/TRBV3-2,TRBJ2-1,TRBD2,NA
TGTGCCAGCAGCTTCGGGACAGACACCTACGAGCAGTACTTC,CASSFGTDTYEQYF,TRBV7-9,TRBJ2-7,TRBD1,NA
TGTGCCAGCCACGACGACCCCAGCGGGGGCTCCTACGAGCAGTACTTC,CASHDDPSGGSYEQYF,TRBV5-4,TRBJ2-7,TRBD2,NA
TGTGCCAGCAGCCAAACAGGGGGCGCGAATGGCTACACCTTC,CASSQTGGANGYTF,TRBV4-2,TRBJ1-2,TRBD1,NA
TGCAGCGTTGATTTATTAGCGTTATTTAAAAATCAGCCCCAGCATTTT,CSVDLLALFKNQPQHF,TRBV29-1,TRBJ1-5,NA,NA
TGTGCCAGCAGCAAGGGACTAGCGGGAAGCTCCTACAATGAGCAGTTCTTC,CASSKGLAGSSYNEQFF,TRBV5-4,TRBJ2-1,TRBD2,NA
TGTGCCAGCAGCGGGAGGCTAGATACGCAGTATTTT,CASSGRLDTQYF,TRBV12-3/TRBV12-4,TRBJ2-3,TRBD2,NA
TGTGCCAGCAGTTTATTGGGAGCGGGAGAGACCCAGTACTTC,CASSLLGAGETQYF,TRBV27,TRBJ2-5,NA,NA
TGTGCCAGCAGCCAAGTAGGAGGGAAGTCCGAGCAGTACTTC,CASSQVGGKSEQYF,TRBV14,TRBJ2-7,NA,NA
TGTGCCAGCAGCCTACCGGGACTAGCGGGAGGCGACACCGGGGAGCTGTTTTTT,CASSLPGLAGGDTGELFF,TRBV5-6,TRBJ2-2,TRBD2,NA